What follows describes a single T cell receptor (beta chain). Its antigen is not known. These data belong to a study of cytomegalovirus exposure and HLA in healthy donors. The study, taken as a whole, reports: CMV antigen specificity of a few CMV-associated chains was confirmed in vitro. The listing of 150 or so TCR beta chains classed them as cytomegalovirus-associated. Further analysis was carried out later, and it showed several of the most significant clusters appearing linked to common viral pathogens. In a later analysis, at a false discovery rate of 0.05, about 17,000 TCR beta sequences matched HLA alleles.

PCR was performed using 60 Vbeta and 13 Jbeta primers. The table came from immunoSEQ multiplex PCR; TCRdb's copy has only in-frame clones and leaves some out. Among 170,000 or so clones, 70% to 80% were seen once, and the ten largest hold approximately 0.73%. Sequencing input: PBMCs. The source of this sequence is a woman aged 35 to 49 in good health and CMV-seronegative.

The CDR3 sequence is CASNKGDYEQYF. CDR3 sequence (DNA): TGTGCCAGCAATAAGGGAGACTACGAGCAGTACTTC. The chain couples TRBV7-8 to TRBJ2-7, with D perhaps TRBD2 (5 bases). The CDR3 covers 12 residues. Germline CDR1 SGHVS, CDR2 FQNEAQ. With 7 bases removed from V and 3 bases from J, the gap between germline ends came to 10 bases.